Sequencing of this T cell receptor (beta chain) was carried out in a study of T-cell memory formation after mild COVID-19. There are 15 residues in the CDR3. Germline V gives CDR1 LNHNV, CDR2 YYDKDF (reference sequence). Trimming took 4 bases from V and 2 from J; bases not matched to a gene: 8. After 5'RACE with constant-segment primers, TCR alpha and TCR beta cDNA libraries carrying sample barcodes and UMIs were obtained. TCRdb called the 5' RACE reads again in MiXCR, with one record for every CDR3 protein. There are roughly 340,000 distinct CDR3 sequences in the sample; roughly 15% occur only once, and approximately 20% lies in the top ten. This clonotype was seen only a few times. The antigen remains unidentified. Findings and caveats of the study: Pre-infection memory already had some responding clones, implying cross-reactive memory joined.

The source material was PBMCs or a T cell subset sorted from them (not recorded which). This chain joins TRBV15 and TRBJ2-7; TRBD1 agrees at 7 bases. This TCR was sampled from a man between 18 and 35 years old who had mild COVID-19 (a few samples of this study predate the infection). Cell type and time point are not known. The CDR3 sequence is CATSKGQVPTYEQYF. The DNA for the CDR3 is TGTGCCACCAGCAAAGGACAGGTCCCCACCTACGAGCAGTACTTC.